A single sample is the source of the 2 T cell receptor beta chains below, sequenced in a study of blood T cell repertoires in COVID-19. Measured with immunoSEQ multiplex PCR; TCRdb has only the in-frame clones, and not every one. The sample lists 40,000 to 45,000 clones; around 82% were seen once. The sample taken for sequencing was peripheral blood. The origin of the receptors is an elderly man with acute or convalescent COVID-19.

V and J are TRBV19 and TRBJ2-7; no clear D gene. This CDR3 has 14 residues. The germline V and J ends were trimmed by 7 bases and 0 bases, with 13 bases remaining between them. The germline gives CDR1 LNHDA, CDR2 SQIVND (reference sequence). The CDR3 nucleotides are TGTGCCAGTAATCGAGACATCCTCTCCTACGAGCAGTACTTC. Translating gives CASNRDILSYEQYF.

V gene TRBV6-2 or TRBV6-3 combines with J gene TRBJ2-1, with unresolved D. The CDR3 is made up of 17 amino acids. Trimming shortened V by 5 bases and J by 5 bases, and 22 bases separated the two germline ends. The germline V gene has CDR1 MNHEY and CDR2 SVGEGT. This chain's CDR3 is CASSPISGVPRDNEQFF. As DNA, the CDR3 is TGTGCCAGCAGTCCCATCTCTGGAGTCCCCAGAGACAATGAGCAGTTCTTC.